This T cell receptor (beta chain) was observed in a study of blood T cell repertoires in COVID-19. Study at large: Acute and convalescent COVID-19 specimens originated in the United States, Italy and Spain. From T cells, B-cell-depleted T cells, or PBMCs came the material, which was cDNA or gDNA.

The authors' processing: From reference gene primer amplification, estimates of nucleated cell counts were derived. Profiling relied on immunoSEQ multiplex PCR, and the TCRdb table lists in-frame clones only, not all of them. The V and J calls and clone size are taken from that table; D and trimming were inferred from the DNA. Among roughly 310,000 clones listed, approximately 90% were seen once. Sequencing was performed on peripheral blood. The TCR sequence derives from a woman aged 45-59 years with active or convalescent COVID-19.

CDR3 amino acids: CASSPAGANVLTF. The CDR3 DNA sequence: TGTGCCAGCAGCCCCGCTGGGGCCAACGTCCTGACTTTC. The chain couples TRBV16 to TRBJ2-6; D uncertain. V was clipped by 4 bases and J by 2 bases, with 3 bases between them. From germline, CDR1 is KGHSY and CDR2 FQNENV. CDR3 length equals 13 residues.